This T cell receptor (beta chain) stems from a study of blood T cells in healthy people across ages. Study observations and caveats: Getting older went along with TCR beta diversity per million T cells dropping roughly linearly. Percentage of naive T cells showed a strong correlation with TCR beta diversity.

Together with a sample-barcoded 5' primer, a J-beta primer mix was included in a second PCR lasting about 6 to 12 cycles. A template-switch adaptor containing 12 random nucleotides labeled each cDNA molecule. MiXCR, applied by TCRdb to the 5' RACE reads, yields one record per CDR3 protein. The sample includes 790,000 or so distinct CDR3 sequences, more than 50% seen only once; the top ten take under 30%. The total RNA that was extracted per sample amounted to at least 5 micrograms. Germline assignment: CDR1 MNHEY and CDR2 SMNVEV (reference sequence). V was shortened by 5 bases and J by 7 bases, with 17 bases between the two germline ends. The CDR3 extends over 14 amino acids. Concerning this clonotype: What it binds is not known.

The sequenced material came from blood. The clonotype comes from a man aged 35-49 years in good health. The V and J genes are TRBV27 and TRBJ1-2; D call uncertain. The CDR3 coding sequence is TGTGCCAGCAGTACGGGCCGCTCCCGGGGTGGCTACACCTTC. Residues: CASSTGRSRGGYTF.